This TCR beta chain was identified in a study of shared clonotypes between healthy human individuals. Study details: Plates per donor: three CD4 naive, three CD4 memory, two CD8 naive, one CD8 memory.

The count of this clone is one. The antigen remains unidentified. Overall study results and limits: When compared with the clonotypes that were shared by all four sorted-subset donors, the non-shared clonotypes turned out to have lower generation probabilities.

Some clones are missing from TCRdb's copy, which holds only in-frame ones; the method was immunoSEQ multiplex PCR. Of approximately 2,000,000 clones in the sample, less than 95% are singletons; the top ten hold about 0.41%. Every one of the donors was a Caucasian adult that lived in Nashville, Tennessee. The CDR3 has 15 residues. V was clipped by 5 bases and J by 7 bases; unmatched bases: 6. Germline V gene data show CDR1 as MNHEY and CDR2 as SMNVEV (reference sequence). This TCR came from a man younger than 35 in good health. Some clones in this sample may be carry-over from other donors' samples. The sequenced material came from naive CD4+ T cells from PBMCs. Specified subset: CD45RA+ positively selected. V is TRBV27 and J is TRBJ1-4; 11 bases map to TRBD1. CDR3 amino acids: CASSKKGQGVEKLFF. The CDR3 DNA is TGTGCCAGCAGTAAAAAGGGACAGGGGGTTGAAAAACTGTTTTTT.